The present T cell receptor (beta chain) was sequenced within a study of tissue T cells after allogeneic stem cell transplantation. About this clone: Its target is unknown. Each gene name is a mouse one. The read halts 1 residue ahead of the CDR3 end, with the missing end drawn from the germline J gene.

Study results and caveats: Across patients, clones rarely overlapped, yet motif clusters were shared tissue-specifically.

Repertoires were generated with immunoSEQ multiplex PCR, while TCRdb's copy carries only in-frame clones and drops some. This table has tens of thousands of clones, about three quarters appearing once. The CDR3 runs 15 residues. Trimming at V came to 5 bases and at J to 2 bases, leaving 4 bases not matched to a gene. Germline V gene lookup returns CDR1 LGHNA and CDR2 YNLKQL (reference sequence). The J gene is TRBJ2-5, the V gene TRBV5; 10 bases match TRBD2. The TCR was taken from a pool of C57BL/6 mice in good health. The sequenced sample consisted of sorted cells pooled from one or two spleens. The CDR3 loop is CASSSGGARQDTQYF. Partial CDR3 DNA: TGTGCCAGCAGCTCTGGGGGGGCGCGCCAAGACACCCAGTAC.